One sample yielded the 27 T cell receptor beta chains listed below, sequenced in a study of CD8 T cells in ankylosing spondylitis. Study-wide findings and caveats: Ankylosing spondylitis blood seemed to carry a telltale TCR beta motif made of fewer than 10 highly homologous variants.

In TCRdb, the 5' RACE reads were re-called with MiXCR into one record per CDR3 protein. The sample has about 330,000 distinct CDR3 sequences, roughly 8% seen once. These receptors' targets are unknown. Sequencing used blood, either unsorted or a sorted T cell fraction (not recorded which). The receptors stem from a male donor with ankylosing spondylitis.

The J gene is TRBJ2-2, the V gene TRBV20-1; D gene uncertain. This CDR3 is 14 amino acids long. Per the germline V gene, CDR1 is DFQATT and CDR2 is SNEGSKA (reference sequence). The V and J ends lost 3 bases and 2 bases respectively, with 10 bases between them. The CDR3 protein is CSASQEINTGELFF. As DNA, the CDR3 is TGCAGTGCTAGCCAGGAGATAAACACCGGGGAGCTGTTTTTT.

The chain carries TRBV6-5 and TRBJ1-4, with D possibly being TRBD1 (5 bases). Germline loops: CDR1 MNHEY, CDR2 SVGAGI. The V end lost 2 bases, the J end lost 2 bases, and 15 bases lay between the germline ends. The CDR3 consists of 17 residues. The CDR3 bases are TGTGCCAGCAGTTACGGGGGTCAAATCGGCACTAATGAAAAACTGTTTTTT. Its protein is CASSYGGQIGTNEKLFF.

The V gene is TRBV12-3 or TRBV12-4, the J gene TRBJ2-3, with TRBD2 matching 8 bases. CDR3 length equals 15 residues. V was pared by 6 bases and J by 1 base, with 6 bases of the junction left unmatched. CDR3 nucleotide sequence: TGTGCCAGCAGCAAAAGCGGGAGACGCACAGATACGCAGTATTTT. The encoded protein is CASSKSGRRTDTQYF.

This clonotype has only a few counts. The chain combines TRBV5-1 with TRBJ1-1; D is possibly TRBD1 (6 bases). Germline loops: CDR1 SGHRS, CDR2 YFSETQ. V was clipped by 4 bases and J by 0 bases, with 13 bases between them. The length of the CDR3 is 15 residues. As DNA, the CDR3 is TGCGCCAGCAGCCAAACTACAGGGCTGAACACTGAAGCTTTCTTT. The encoded protein is CASSQTTGLNTEAFF.

The chain recombines TRBV12-3 or TRBV12-4 with TRBJ2-3; D call uncertain. Deletions cut 4 bases from V and 0 bases from J, with 17 bases between. The CDR3 covers 17 residues. CDR3 region: CASSSPPPTASTDTQYF. The CDR3 nucleotides are TGTGCCAGCAGTTCCCCCCCTCCTACAGCCAGCACAGATACGCAGTATTTT.

This clonotype was seen at least ten times. This rearrangement joins TRBV6-1 to TRBJ2-2; D may be TRBD1 (6 bases). There are 15 residues in the CDR3. Deletions cut 6 bases from V and 3 bases from J, with 14 bases between. Germline values: CDR1 MNHNS, CDR2 SASEGT. CDR3 in amino acids: CASSPTGQHTGELFF. The CDR3 nucleotides are TGTGCCAGCAGCCCCACCGGACAGCACACCGGGGAGCTGTTTTTT.

This clonotype was counted at least ten times. The rearrangement links TRBV20-1 to TRBJ1-4; TRBD1 might be the D (5 bases). V lost 6 bases, J lost 6 bases, and 17 bases lay in between. The CDR3 contains 14 residues. CDR1 and CDR2 from the germline V gene are DFQATT and SNEGSKA (reference sequence). In nucleotides, the CDR3 is TGCAGTGCCCAGCCCTCAGGGAGACATGAAAAACTGTTTTTT. This encodes CSAQPSGRHEKLFF.

This chain connects TRBV27 to TRBJ1-5, with D hard to call. Germline CDR1 is MNHEY and CDR2 is SMNVEV (reference sequence). The V end was cut by 6 bases, the J end by 4 bases, with 13 bases between. This CDR3 has 14 residues. CDR3 region: CASSPGVANQPQHF. CDR3 coding DNA: TGTGCCAGCAGCCCTGGGGTAGCTAATCAGCCCCAGCATTTT.

This clonotype was counted at least ten times. The V and J genes are TRBV29-1 and TRBJ2-7, with TRBD2 matching 7 bases. V shed 5 bases and J 7 bases; nucleotides not matched to a gene: 11. Germline assignment: CDR1 SQVTM and CDR2 ANQGSEA. The CDR3 covers 13 residues. CDR3 coding DNA: TGCAGCGTTTCAGCGGGACCCCCTCGGGAGCAGTACTTC. Protein product: CSVSAGPPREQYF.

This clonotype has just a few counts. The chain couples TRBV6-1 to TRBJ1-1; 7 positions match TRBD1. This CDR3 is 15 amino acids long. Germline CDR1 reads MNHNS; CDR2 reads SASEGT. Losses at the gene ends were 6 bases for V and 4 bases for J; bases not matched to a gene: 11. CDR3 in amino acids: CASRPGTAVPTEAFF. CDR3 nucleotides: TGTGCCAGCAGACCTGGGACAGCGGTCCCCACTGAAGCTTTCTTT.

This clonotype was recorded a few times. This chain links TRBV30 with TRBJ2-2; D tentatively reads TRBD1 or TRBD2 (5 bases each). V lost 5 bases and J 8 bases, leaving 18 bases between the germline ends. The germline CDR1 and CDR2 sequences are GTSNPN and SVGIG (reference sequence). The CDR3 is 14 amino acids. The CDR3 DNA is TGTGCCTGGTCCGCCATAGAGGGGAGTGGGGAGCTGTTTTTT. This sequence encodes CAWSAIEGSGELFF.

This clonotype has at least ten counts. V usage is TRBV14 and J usage is TRBJ2-7; D unclear. Between the trimmed V and J ends, which lost 5 bases and 0 bases, there was a span of 11 bases. From germline, CDR1 is SGHDN and CDR2 FVKESK. CDR3 size: 14 residues. The CDR3 loop is CASSSWARSYEQYF. The CDR3 DNA reads TGTGCCAGCAGCAGCTGGGCGCGCTCCTACGAGCAGTACTTC. The full variable domain, rest sourced from reference TRBV14 and TRBJ2-7, is EAGVTQFPSHSVIEKGQTVTLRCDPISGHDNLYWYRRVMGKEIKFLLHFVKESKQDESGMPNNRFLAERTGGTYSTLKVQPAELEDSGVYFCASSSWARSYEQYFGPGTRLTVT.

The CDR3 protein is CAISEGFGELFF. In DNA form, the CDR3 reads TGTGCCATCAGTGAGGGGTTTGGGGAGCTGTTTTTT. The chain couples TRBV10-3 to TRBJ2-2, with D unresolved. The germline V gene encodes CDR1 ENHRY and CDR2 SYGVKD. The CDR3 is 12 amino acids. Deletions cut 2 bases from V and 8 bases from J, with 6 bases between.

This clonotype has just a few counts. The rearrangement joins TRBV2 to TRBJ2-7; weak D call: TRBD1 (6 bases). The ends were cut back, 7 bases at V and 3 bases at J, with 19 bases in the middle. This CDR3 spans 15 amino acids. CDR1 SNHLY and CDR2 FYNNEI come from the germline V gene. This chain's CDR3 is CASIQGALQLYEQYF. The CDR3 DNA is TGTGCCAGCATACAGGGTGCCCTCCAACTCTACGAGCAGTACTTC. Supplemented by reference TRBV2 and TRBJ2-7, the full variable domain reads EPEVTQTPSHQVTQMGQEVILRCVPISNHLYFYWYRQILGQKVEFLVSFYNNEISEKSEIFDDQFSVERPDGSNFTLKIRSTKLEDSAMYFCASIQGALQLYEQYFGPGTRLTVT.

The chain employs TRBV7-2 and TRBJ2-3, with 7 positions matching TRBD2. Germline CDR1 and CDR2: SGHTA and FQGNSA. The CDR3 has 15 amino acids. V lost 6 bases to trimming and J lost 0 bases; unmatched junction nucleotides: 6. CDR3 DNA sequence: TGTGCCAGCAGGCCCCAAGCGGGAAGCACAGATACGCAGTATTTT. It is translated as CASRPQAGSTDTQYF.

The chain couples TRBV19 to TRBJ1-5; D perhaps matches TRBD1 (6 bases). Trimming stripped 4 bases from V and 5 bases from J, with 12 bases between. This CDR3 is built from 14 residues. Germline V gene lookup returns CDR1 LNHDA and CDR2 SQIVND (reference sequence). The CDR3 nucleotides are TGTGCCAGTAGTACCCAGGGGAGGGATCAGCCCCAGCATTTT. Translated: CASSTQGRDQPQHF.

This clonotype has ten or more counts. The chain links TRBV4-3 to TRBJ2-1; perhaps TRBD2 as D (5 bases). The germline CDR1 and CDR2 sequences are LGHNA and YSLEER. Deletions cut 1 base from V and 0 bases from J, with 7 bases between. The CDR3 has 15 residues. CDR3 coding DNA: TGCGCCAGCAGCCAAGTCCGGGGCTCCTACAATGAGCAGTTCTTC. Protein: CASSQVRGSYNEQFF.

The J gene is TRBJ2-4, the V gene TRBV20-1, with TRBD2 as a possible D gene (5 bases). The V and J ends lost 3 bases and 9 bases respectively, with 18 bases between them. Germline CDR1 and CDR2: DFQATT and SNEGSKA (reference sequence). The length of the CDR3 is 14 residues. CDR3 residues: CSASRRDRLSIQYF. The CDR3 DNA sequence: TGCAGTGCTAGTAGACGGGATCGATTGAGCATTCAGTACTTC.

The chain is built from TRBV7-9 and TRBJ2-3; D ambiguous. This CDR3 contains 13 residues. Between the trimmed V and J ends, which lost 3 bases and 4 bases, there was a span of 8 bases. Germline values: CDR1 SEHNR, CDR2 FQNEAQ (reference sequence). Here the CDR3 DNA reads TGTGCCAGCAGCTTCGGGTTCTCAGATACGCAGTATTTT. Translating gives CASSFGFSDTQYF.

This clonotype occurred a few times. The genes are TRBV6-2 or TRBV6-3 and TRBJ1-2; 11 positions agree with TRBD1. Germline V CDR1 and CDR2: MNHEY, SVGEGT. This CDR3 comprises 14 residues. Trimming took 7 bases from V and 7 from J; bases not matched to a gene: 8. The CDR3 bases are TGTGCCAGCACCCGGACAGGGGGCTACTCTGGCTACACCTTC. Translated: CASTRTGGYSGYTF.

This clonotype was picked up many times. The V and J genes are TRBV7-9 and TRBJ2-3; D not resolved. Trimming left V 10 bases short and J 6 bases short, with 11 bases between. The germline V gene has CDR1 SEHNR and CDR2 FQNEAQ (reference sequence). The CDR3 is made up of 11 amino acids. The CDR3 reads CATDLLDTQYF. The CDR3 coding sequence is TGTGCCACCGATCTGTTGGATACGCAGTATTTT.

This clonotype was counted at least ten times. This sequence joins TRBV10-1 and TRBJ2-1, with D unresolved. Germline assignment: CDR1 WNHNN and CDR2 SYGVQD (reference sequence). V was pared by 3 bases and J by 2 bases, with 11 bases between. The CDR3 covers 15 residues. The CDR3 loop reads CASSESGIPYNEQFF. CDR3 coding DNA: TGCGCCAGCAGTGAATCTGGGATCCCCTACAATGAGCAGTTCTTC.

This clonotype was counted between two and nine times. The CDR3 region has the DNA TGTGCCAGCACCAACGGAGGAGAGAATGAGCAGTTCTTC. Protein product: CASTNGGENEQFF. The V and J genes are TRBV6-2 or TRBV6-3 and TRBJ2-1, with TRBD2 as a possible D gene (5 bases). Trimming pared 7 bases from V and 7 bases from J, leaving 14 bases between. CDR3 length equals 13 residues. Germline V CDR1 and CDR2: MNHEY, SVGEGT.

The table lists this clonotype with many counts. This chain links TRBV7-9 with TRBJ1-1, with D unresolved. The CDR3 has 13 residues. CDR1 SEHNR and CDR2 FQNEAQ come from the germline V gene (reference sequence). The V end was cut by 3 bases, the J end by 1 base, with 6 bases between. The CDR3, as DNA: TGTGCCAGCAGCTTTGAGGGGAACACTGAAGCTTTCTTT. Residues: CASSFEGNTEAFF.

This clonotype was observed a handful of times. The germline gene is not matched at one end of the junction; a read error may be the cause. The chain has TRBV7-7 and TRBJ2-2, with 8 bases matching TRBD2. The length of the CDR3 is 17 residues. The germline CDR1 and CDR2 sequences are SSHAT and FNYEAQ (reference sequence). CDR3 region: CASSLVPWTSLPGELFF. The CDR3 bases are TGTGCTAGCAGCTTAGTTCCCTGGACTAGCCTCCCCGGGGAGCTGTTTTTT. Together with reference TRBV7-7 and TRBJ2-2, the CDR3 gives the full variable domain: GAGVSQSPRYKVTKRGQDVTLRCDPISSHATLYWYQQALGQGPEFLTYFNYEAQPDKSGLPSDRFSAERPEGSISTLTIQRTEQRDSAMYRCASSLVPWTSLPGELFFGEGSRLTVL.

The chain couples TRBV28 to TRBJ1-3; perhaps TRBD1 as D (6 bases). V was cut by 8 bases and J by 2 bases, with 10 bases left in between. The CDR3 consists of 13 residues. Per germline, CDR1 MDHEN and CDR2 SYDVKM. CDR3 protein: CASESGAGNTIYF. The CDR3 DNA follows: TGTGCCAGCGAATCAGGGGCTGGAAACACCATATATTTT.

The table lists this clonotype with many counts. The chain carries TRBV6-4 and TRBJ2-1; TRBD2 might be the D (7 bases). In germline, CDR1 is MRHNA, CDR2 SNTAGT. The CDR3 loop spans 14 amino acids. The V end lost 6 bases, the J end lost 8 bases, and 17 bases lay between the germline ends. CDR3 sequence (DNA): TGTGCCAGCAGCGCTAACAGGGAGGGCTATGAGCAGTTCTTC. It codes for CASSANREGYEQFF.